The T cell receptor beta chain under discussion was sequenced for a study of blood T cells in healthy people across ages. Study outcomes and limitations: With naive T cell percentage, TCR beta diversity showed a strong correlation.

Each donor's blood draw was approximately 10 milliliters of peripheral blood. This clonotype was counted only a few times. Its cognate antigen is unknown. Primed by a sample-barcoded 5' primer and a J-beta primer mix, a second PCR proceeded for roughly 7 to 12 cycles. TCRdb recomputed calls from the 5' RACE reads with MiXCR, one row per CDR3 protein. The sample holds around 990,000 distinct CDR3 sequences; about two fifths are singletons and the top ten take around 13%. With V trimmed by 5 bases and J by 7 bases, 17 bases remained unmatched. The CDR3 loop spans 18 amino acids. Germline CDR1 and CDR2: KGHDR and SFDVKD.

Sequences were obtained from blood. J is TRBJ2-2 and V is TRBV24-1; TRBD1 aligns across 8 bases. The clonotype originates from a man aged 18 to 35 in good health. The CDR3 DNA reads TGTGCCACCAGTGCAGGGGGCTCGCGGGGAGACAATCTCGGGGAGCTGTTTTTT. This encodes CATSAGGSRGDNLGELFF.